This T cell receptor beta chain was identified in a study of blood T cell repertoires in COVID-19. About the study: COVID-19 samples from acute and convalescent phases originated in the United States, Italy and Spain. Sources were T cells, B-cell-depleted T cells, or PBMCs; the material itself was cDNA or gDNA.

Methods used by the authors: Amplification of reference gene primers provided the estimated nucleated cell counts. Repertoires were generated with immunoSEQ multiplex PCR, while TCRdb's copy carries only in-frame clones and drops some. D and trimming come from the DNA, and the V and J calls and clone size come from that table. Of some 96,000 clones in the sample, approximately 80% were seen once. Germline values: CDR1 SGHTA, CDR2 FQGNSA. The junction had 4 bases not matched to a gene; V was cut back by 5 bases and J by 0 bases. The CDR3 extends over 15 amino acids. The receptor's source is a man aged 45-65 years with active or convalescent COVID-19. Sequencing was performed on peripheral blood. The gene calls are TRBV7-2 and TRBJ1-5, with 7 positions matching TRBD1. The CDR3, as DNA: TGTGCCAGCAGCGGGGGACAGATTAGCAATCAGCCCCAGCATTTT. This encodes CASSGGQISNQPQHF.